The sequence of this TCR beta chain was determined in a study of blood T cell repertoires in COVID-19. This clone was found once. Original data processing: Researchers report that nucleated cell counts were estimated from reference gene primer amplification. Clones were sequenced by immunoSEQ multiplex PCR, and TCRdb holds only the in-frame ones, with some missing. The V and J calls and the clone size are those of that table, but D and trimming were determined from the DNA. Of 150,000 to 200,000 clones listed, 80% to 90% are singletons. The CDR3 sequence is 16 residues long. Germline loops: CDR1 SGHRS, CDR2 YFSETQ. The ends were cut back, 4 bases at V and 0 bases at J, with 11 bases in the middle.

Sequencing used peripheral blood. This chain connects TRBV5-1 to TRBJ1-6; unclear D gene. This receptor was obtained from a man in his 70s with active or convalescent COVID-19. CDR3 amino acids: CASSLPGGSYNSPLHF. The CDR3 region has the DNA TGCGCCAGCAGCCTACCAGGAGGCTCCTATAATTCACCCCTCCACTTT.